This passage covers 15 T cell receptor beta chains from one sample sequenced in a study of T cells in localized non-small cell lung cancer. Generated by immunoSEQ multiplex PCR, the TCRdb table keeps only in-frame clones and is missing some. The top ten clones hold roughly 13% of a sample with roughly 26,000 clones, 70% to 90% of them seen once. Sequencing was performed on peripheral blood, taken before any cancer treatment. Receptor source: a female donor over 55 with stage II squamous cell lung carcinoma.

The table lists this clone with a count of one. The V call is TRBV6-1, the J call TRBJ1-5; D uncertain. V lost 2 bases and J 2 bases, leaving 10 bases between the germline ends. Per germline, CDR1 MNHNS and CDR2 SASEGT. The CDR3 runs to 15 residues. CDR3 nucleotide sequence: TGTGCCAGCAGTGAAATGGGTTCGGGCAATCAGCCCCAGCATTTT. Residues: CASSEMGSGNQPQHF.

This sequence joins TRBV6-5 and TRBJ1-1, with TRBD1 as a possible D gene (6 bases). This CDR3 contains 13 residues. Per the germline V gene, CDR1 is MNHEY and CDR2 is SVGAGI. V lost 0 bases and J lost 10, with 12 bases in between. In nucleotides, the CDR3 is TGTGCCAGCAGTTACTCTTCCAGGGGATTAGCTTTCTTT. Protein product: CASSYSSRGLAFF.

This rearrangement joins TRBV27 to TRBJ1-5; TRBD1 matches at 9 bases. V shed 6 bases and J 7 bases; nucleotides not matched to a gene: 16. The CDR3 spans 17 residues. Germline CDR1 reads MNHEY; CDR2 reads SMNVEV (reference sequence). The CDR3 DNA follows: TGTGCCAGCAGCCCCCTCGGGACAGGGACTTTTCAACAGCCCCAGCATTTT. Residues: CASSPLGTGTFQQPQHF.

The rearrangement joins TRBV10-1 to TRBJ2-3, with 7 bases identical to TRBD2. Germline assignment: CDR1 WNHNN and CDR2 SYGVQD (reference sequence). CDR3 length: 18 residues. The J segment lost 0 bases and the V segment lost 5 bases, leaving 14 bases of the junction unmatched. CDR3 in amino acids: CASSSWGGPPISTDTQYF. The CDR3 DNA follows: TGCGCCAGCAGTTCCTGGGGGGGTCCACCGATTAGCACAGATACGCAGTATTTT.

This clone was picked up a small number of times. V usage is TRBV19 and J usage is TRBJ1-4; D is unresolved. Germline V gene sequence: CDR1 LNHDA, CDR2 SQIVND (reference sequence). The CDR3 has 14 amino acids. The ends were cut back, 4 bases at V and 4 bases at J, with 10 bases in the middle. CDR3 bases: TGTGCCAGTAGTAGGGCTCCTAATAATGAAAAACTGTTTTTT. Its protein product is CASSRAPNNEKLFF.

This chain uses TRBV19 with TRBJ1-1, with TRBD1 matching 7 bases. CDR1 is LNHDA, CDR2 SQIVND, per germline (reference sequence). Trimming took 4 bases from V and 3 from J; bases not matched to a gene: 11. There are 16 residues in the CDR3. The CDR3 sequence: CASSTLHRDSDTEAFF. DNA for the CDR3: TGTGCCAGTAGTACCCTGCACCGGGACAGCGACACTGAAGCTTTCTTT.

This chain joins TRBV27 and TRBJ1-2, with D unresolved. Deletions cut 5 bases from V and 5 bases from J, with 15 bases between. The CDR3 covers 14 residues. Germline CDR1 MNHEY, CDR2 SMNVEV (reference sequence). The CDR3 loop reads CASSPDPSIYGYTF. The CDR3 DNA is TGTGCCAGCAGTCCGGACCCCTCGATATATGGCTACACCTTC.

V usage is TRBV7-2 and J usage is TRBJ1-5; tentatively, D is TRBD1 (5 bases). With 2 bases removed from V and 4 bases from J, the gap between germline ends came to 15 bases. The germline CDR1 and CDR2 sequences are SGHTA and FQGNSA. This CDR3 region has 16 residues. CDR3 amino acids: CASSLLGPVPNQPQHF. The CDR3 DNA sequence: TGTGCCAGCAGCTTATTGGGACCCGTCCCGAATCAGCCCCAGCATTTT.

The rearrangement links TRBV7-2 to TRBJ2-1; 11 bases line up with TRBD2. The germline CDR1 and CDR2 sequences are SGHTA and FQGNSA. V was pared by 1 base and J by 9 bases, with 8 bases of the junction left unmatched. CDR3 length: 16 residues. In nucleotides, the CDR3 is TGTGCCAGCAGCTTAGTTACTAGCGGGAGTTCAGGTGAGCAGTTCTTC. Translated, it gives CASSLVTSGSSGEQFF.

The chain uses TRBV18 and TRBJ1-1; 9 bases line up with TRBD1. V lost 6 bases and J lost 5; bases outside the gene matches: 13. In germline, CDR1 is KGHSH, CDR2 LQKENI. The CDR3 sequence is 16 residues long. CDR3 DNA: TGTGCCAGCTCGGTAAAAACAGGGGGCTCGGGGACTGAAGCTTTCTTT. It codes for CASSVKTGGSGTEAFF.

The genes are TRBV7-2 and TRBJ1-1; D not certain. CDR1 is SGHTA, CDR2 FQGNSA, per germline. This CDR3 contains 15 residues. Trimming cost V 2 bases and J 1 base, with 11 bases left between them. The CDR3 DNA sequence: TGTGCCAGCAGCTTAAACGGGTTCGGGAACACTGAAGCTTTCTTT. This codes for CASSLNGFGNTEAFF.

The chain combines TRBV7-3 with TRBJ2-7; perhaps TRBD2 as D (7 bases). Trimming removed 2 bases from V and 5 bases from J, with 19 bases in between. The V gene's germline CDR1 is SGHTA and CDR2 FQGTGA. This CDR3 spans 16 amino acids. CDR3 in DNA: TGTGCCAGCAGCTTATCCCCCAGAGGGGGGGCGAACGAGCAGTACTTC. Translating it yields CASSLSPRGGANEQYF.

The chain couples TRBV18 to TRBJ2-7; D not resolved. Trimming cost V 2 bases and J 3 bases, with 8 bases left between them. The CDR3 consists of 13 residues. Germline V gene sequence: CDR1 KGHSH, CDR2 LQKENI. The CDR3, as DNA: TGTGCCAGCTCACCAACAGACCTCTACGAGCAGTACTTC. This gives the protein CASSPTDLYEQYF.

This clone was observed a handful of times. The rearrangement joins TRBV27 to TRBJ2-7; D is tentatively TRBD1 or TRBD2 (5 bases each). The V end lost 4 bases, the J end lost 0 bases, and 16 bases lay between the germline ends. Germline assignment: CDR1 MNHEY and CDR2 SMNVEV (reference sequence). The CDR3 is 16 amino acids. CDR3 DNA: TGTGCCAGCAGTTGGGACCTCCTAGCTTCCTCCTACGAGCAGTACTTC. Its protein product is CASSWDLLASSYEQYF.

This rearrangement joins TRBV9 to TRBJ2-2, with D possibly matching TRBD1 (6 bases). The CDR3 is 16 amino acids. Trimming pared 1 base from V and 1 base from J, leaving 11 bases between. The germline V gene encodes CDR1 SGDLS and CDR2 YYNGEE. CDR3 loop: CASSVTGTMNTGELFF. DNA for the CDR3: TGTGCCAGCAGCGTAACCGGGACAATGAACACCGGGGAGCTGTTTTTT.